These T cell receptor beta chains were read from a single sample in a study of spatial heterogeneity in lung cancer. Each CDR3 protein is one row after TCRdb ran MiXCR on the 5' RACE reads. The data show roughly 75,000 distinct CDR3 sequences, about an eighth seen once. The sample here was PBMCs, taken at surgery. These receptors were taken from a male donor with early-stage non-small cell lung cancer. The CDR3 runs from the conserved cysteine through the conserved F or W. D genes are given only for firm matches. Size tells how often a clone was seen (once, few, many) or the class of an expanded clone, and some rows leave it out.

d_call clone_size j_call v_call cdr3_nt cdr3_aa
NA few TRBJ1-6 TRBV6-5 TGTGCCAGCACTCGGACGGTTTATAATTCACCCCTCCACTTT CASTRTVYNSPLHF
NA NA TRBJ1-2 TRBV30 TGTGCCTGGAGTCCGAGGGGACCCGGCGGCTACACCTTC CAWSPRGPGGYTF
TRBD2 few TRBJ2-1 TRBV5-4 TGTGCCAGCAGCAGGGGACTAGCGGGAGCTGAGCAGTTCTTC CASSRGLAGAEQFF
TRBD1 NA TRBJ1-3 TRBV20-1 TGCAGTGCTTACGGGACAGGGGCAATGAAAAACACCATATATTTT CSAYGTGAMKNTIYF
NA few TRBJ2-3 TRBV9 TGTGCCAGCAGCGCCTACCTAGCGATTAGCACAGATACGCAGTATTTT CASSAYLAISTDTQYF
NA few TRBJ2-5 TRBV6-5 TGTGCCAGCAGTTACCTCAGGGACCAAGAGACCCAGTACTTC CASSYLRDQETQYF
NA once TRBJ2-3 TRBV5-6 TGTGCCAGCAGCGAGGAGGTTCTTAGCACAGATACGCAGTATTTT CASSEEVLSTDTQYF
NA NA TRBJ2-5 TRBV7-2 TGTGCCAGCAGCTTAGCGAGTGGGGCCCAAGTGGAGACCCAGTACTTC CASSLASGAQVETQYF
TRBD2 many TRBJ2-1 TRBV7-6 TGTGCCAGCAGCTTTAGCGGGCCCTACAATGAGCAGTTCTTC CASSFSGPYNEQFF
NA NA TRBJ1-6 TRBV7-3 TGTGCCAGCAGCTTAACCCTATATAATTCACCCCTCCACTTT CASSLTLYNSPLHF
TRBD1 NA TRBJ1-1 TRBV9 TGTGCCAGCAGCCTCCGGGCAGGGGGTAGTACTGAAGCTTTCTTT CASSLRAGGSTEAFF
NA NA TRBJ1-1 TRBV3-1 TGTGCCAGCAGCCAACAAGAAGGGAACACTGAAGCTTTCTTT CASSQQEGNTEAFF
TRBD1 few TRBJ1-1 TRBV5-1 TGCGCCAGCAGCTTACAGGGGTCCGGGATGAACACTGAAGCTTTCTTT CASSLQGSGMNTEAFF
TRBD1 few TRBJ1-6 TRBV5-6 TGTGCCAGCAGCCCGGGACAGGGAGTCTATAATTCACCCCTCCACTTT CASSPGQGVYNSPLHF
TRBD2 NA TRBJ2-7 TRBV3-1 TGTGCCAGCAGCCCCCCGGGACTAGCGGGAGTCGAGCAGTACTTC CASSPPGLAGVEQYF
NA NA TRBJ2-2 TRBV6-2/TRBV6-3 TGTGCCAGCAACAAACAGCTCACCGGGGAGCTGTTTTTT CASNKQLTGELFF
NA few TRBJ2-6 TRBV19 TGTGCCAGTAGTATAGGGAACTCTGGGGCCAACGTCCTGACTTTC CASSIGNSGANVLTF
TRBD2 NA TRBJ2-7 TRBV12-3/TRBV12-4 TGTGCCAGCAGTCCCACGGGGGGTCCCTTGGGCTCCTACGAGCAGTACTTC CASSPTGGPLGSYEQYF
TRBD2 NA TRBJ2-3 TRBV3-1 TGTGCCAGCAGCCCCAAGCGGGATGGACCAGATACGCAGTATTTT CASSPKRDGPDTQYF
NA many TRBJ1-1 TRBV12-3/TRBV12-4 TGTGCCAGCACCATCACACAGGGTTTGTACACTGAAGCTTTCTTT CASTITQGLYTEAFF
TRBD2 many TRBJ2-1 TRBV12-3/TRBV12-4 TGTGCCAGCAGTCCGACTAGCGGTTACAATGAGCAGTTCTTC CASSPTSGYNEQFF
TRBD2 many TRBJ2-2 TRBV4-3 TGCGCCAGCAGCCAGGCAACTAGCGGGAGGCCTGAGGCCGGGGAGCTGTTTTTT CASSQATSGRPEAGELFF
NA few TRBJ2-1 TRBV3-1 TGTGCCACCAGAGGAGGGGGAATAGAAGGTGAGCAGTTCTTC CATRGGGIEGEQFF
NA NA TRBJ1-2 TRBV27 TGTGCCAGCAGTTTGGTCCGGGACGACCCATATGGCTACACCTTC CASSLVRDDPYGYTF
TRBD2 NA TRBJ2-3 TRBV18 TGTGCCAGCTCACCTAAACTAGCGGGAGGCACAGATACGCAGTATTTT CASSPKLAGGTDTQYF
NA many TRBJ2-7 TRBV5-4 TGTGCCAGCAGCTTGAAAGGGGTCCCGGAGCAGTACTTC CASSLKGVPEQYF
TRBD2 few TRBJ2-1 TRBV3-1 TGTGCCAGCAAATTGGCTAGCGGGTACAATGAGCAGTTCTTC CASKLASGYNEQFF
TRBD2 NA TRBJ2-5 TRBV6-2/TRBV6-3 TGTGCCAGCAGATCCTCCGGGACTAGCGGAGAGACCCAGTACTTC CASRSSGTSGETQYF
NA NA TRBJ2-3 TRBV7-3 TGTGCCAGCAGCTTACAAGCGTCTAGTAGCACAGATACGCAGTATTTT CASSLQASSSTDTQYF
NA few TRBJ1-1 TRBV6-5 TGTGCCAGCAGTTACTCCTTTTTGGGGAAGAACACTGAAGCTTTCTTT CASSYSFLGKNTEAFF
NA few TRBJ2-3 TRBV30 TGTGCCTGGAGTGTATTTGCAGGGTTGACAGATACGCAGTATTTT CAWSVFAGLTDTQYF
TRBD1 NA TRBJ1-1 TRBV6-2/TRBV6-3 TGTGCCAGCCGGGACAGGGAGATGAACACTGAAGCTTTCTTT CASRDREMNTEAFF
NA few TRBJ2-7 TRBV27 TGTGCCAGCAGTTTAAGGGGCAGGGCGGATATCCACGAGCAGTACTTC CASSLRGRADIHEQYF
TRBD1 few TRBJ2-5 TRBV5-4 TGTGCCAGCAGCTTTGGCGACAGGGAGGAGACCCAGTACTTC CASSFGDREETQYF
TRBD1 once TRBJ1-5 TRBV19 TGTGCCAGTAGTCCGGGGCGGACAGGGAGCAATCAGCCCCAGCATTTT CASSPGRTGSNQPQHF
NA NA TRBJ2-5 TRBV28 TGTGCCAGCGGTGCCACGGAGACCCAGTACTTC CASGATETQYF
NA many TRBJ2-5 TRBV5-1 TGCGCCAGCAGCCCGGTCGCGGGGCAAGAGACCCAGTACTTC CASSPVAGQETQYF
NA many TRBJ2-1 TRBV6-5 TGTGCCAGCAGTACGGGACCCCCCGGGAGGTTCTTC CASSTGPPGRFF
NA many TRBJ2-7 TRBV5-1 TGCGCCAGCAGCTTGGTCGGGAGTAGTTACGAGCAGTACTTC CASSLVGSSYEQYF
NA NA TRBJ1-3 TRBV12-3/TRBV12-4 TGTGCCAGCGGGTACTCTGGAAACACCATATATTTT CASGYSGNTIYF
TRBD2 NA TRBJ2-2 TRBV20-1 TGCAGTGCTACTAGCGGGAGAAAGGTCGGGGAGCTGTTTTTC CSATSGRKVGELFF
NA NA TRBJ2-1 TRBV27 TGTGCCAGCAAAAGGGCGGCAACCTACAATGAGCAGTTCTTC CASKRAATYNEQFF
NA few TRBJ2-5 TRBV7-9 TGTGCCAGCAGCTTGCTTAACAGGCACCAAGAGACCCAGTACTTC CASSLLNRHQETQYF
NA few TRBJ2-1 TRBV7-2 TGTGCCAGCAGCAGGAGGGGATATGAGCAGTTCTTC CASSRRGYEQFF
NA NA TRBJ1-4 TRBV5-4 TGTGCCAGCAGCCAGGGATCTAATGAAAAACTGTTTTTT CASSQGSNEKLFF
TRBD2 NA TRBJ2-1 TRBV30 TGTGCCTGGAGTGGATTAGCGGGTTTTCAGTTCTTC CAWSGLAGFQFF
NA many TRBJ2-3 TRBV5-1 TGCGCCAGCAGCGGCGGGGACAGCACAGATACGCAGTATTTT CASSGGDSTDTQYF
NA few TRBJ1-2 TRBV2 TGTGCCAGCAGTGTGATCCCCCTCTATGGCTACACCTTC CASSVIPLYGYTF
NA few TRBJ1-6 TRBV11-2 TGTGCCAGCAGCTACACGACGGCCAATTCACCCCTCCACTTT CASSYTTANSPLHF
NA many TRBJ2-2 TRBV28 TGTGCCAGCAGTTTAGCAGGGTACCACTTATCCACCGGGGAGCTGTTTTTT CASSLAGYHLSTGELFF
TRBD1 many TRBJ2-7 TRBV19 TGTGCCAGTAGCCTGCTAGACAGGGAAGAGGAGCAGTACTTC CASSLLDREEEQYF
NA many TRBJ1-5 TRBV20-1 TGCAGTGCTTTTGCCCCGAATCAGCCCCAGCATTTT CSAFAPNQPQHF
TRBD1 many TRBJ2-7 TRBV28 TGTGCCAGCACCCGAAGGACAGGAACCACCTACGAGCAGTACTTC CASTRRTGTTYEQYF
TRBD1 many TRBJ2-3 TRBV5-1 TGCGCCAGCAGCTTGGATGGGACAGCTACAGATACGCAGTATTTT CASSLDGTATDTQYF
TRBD1 NA TRBJ2-1 TRBV27 TGTGCCAGCAGTTTTTCACAGGGGGAGGTATCCAATGAGCAGTTCTTC CASSFSQGEVSNEQFF